This T cell receptor (beta chain) was obtained from a study of blood T cell dynamics during melanoma immunotherapy. Broader study findings: The most clonal sorted CD8+ subset, immune-effector cells, was closest to cell-free DNA CDR3 sequences.

The CDR3 is made up of 11 amino acids. Germline CDR1 is MNHNY and CDR2 is SVGAGI (reference sequence). V gave up 5 bases and J gave up 6 bases, with 8 bases separating them. This clone was detected once. What it binds is not known. TCRdb's copy holds only in-frame clones and misses some; the assay was immunoSEQ multiplex PCR. The data hold more than 3,500 clones, with approximately 97% observed a single time. The time point denotes: pre-treatment baseline. The TCR was taken from a human donor with melanoma. The sequencing here drew on effector memory CD8+ T cells from blood, taken from a patient treated with checkpoint blockade. The chain recombines TRBV6-6 with TRBJ2-7; D not certain. Here the CDR3 DNA reads TGTGCCAGCAGTGCTGCCCCCGAGCAGTACTTC. Translated, it gives CASSAAPEQYF.